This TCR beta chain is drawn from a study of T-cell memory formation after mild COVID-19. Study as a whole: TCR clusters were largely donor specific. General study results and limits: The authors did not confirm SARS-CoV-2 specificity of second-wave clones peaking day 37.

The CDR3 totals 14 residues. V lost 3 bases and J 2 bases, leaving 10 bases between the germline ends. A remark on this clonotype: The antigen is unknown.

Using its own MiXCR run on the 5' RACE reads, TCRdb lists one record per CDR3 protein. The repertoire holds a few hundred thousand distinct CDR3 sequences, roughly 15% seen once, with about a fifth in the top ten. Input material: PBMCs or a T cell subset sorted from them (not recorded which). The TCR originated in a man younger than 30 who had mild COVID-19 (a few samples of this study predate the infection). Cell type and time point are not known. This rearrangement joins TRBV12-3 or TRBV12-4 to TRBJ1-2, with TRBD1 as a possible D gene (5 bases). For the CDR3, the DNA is TGTGCCAGCAGTTTGTCGGGACGGAACTATGGCTACACCTTC. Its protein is CASSLSGRNYGYTF.